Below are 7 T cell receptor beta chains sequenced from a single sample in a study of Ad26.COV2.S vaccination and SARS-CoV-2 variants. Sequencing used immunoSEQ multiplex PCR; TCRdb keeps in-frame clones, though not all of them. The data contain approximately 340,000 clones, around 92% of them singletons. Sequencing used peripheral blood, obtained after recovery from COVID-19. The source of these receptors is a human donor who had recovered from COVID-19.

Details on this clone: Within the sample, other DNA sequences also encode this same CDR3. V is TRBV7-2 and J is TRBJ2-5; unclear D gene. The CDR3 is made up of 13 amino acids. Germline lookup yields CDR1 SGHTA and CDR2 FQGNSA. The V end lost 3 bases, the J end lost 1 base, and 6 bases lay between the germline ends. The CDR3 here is CASSLGVQETQYF. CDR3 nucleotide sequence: TGTGCCAGCAGCTTGGGCGTCCAAGAGACCCAGTACTTC.

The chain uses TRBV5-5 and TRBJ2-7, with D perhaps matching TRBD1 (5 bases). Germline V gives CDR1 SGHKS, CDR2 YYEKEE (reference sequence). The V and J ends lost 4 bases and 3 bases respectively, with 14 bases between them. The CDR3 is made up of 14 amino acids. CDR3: CASSPVTGNYEQYF. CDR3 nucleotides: TGTGCCAGCAGCCCCGTAACAGGAAACTACGAGCAGTACTTC. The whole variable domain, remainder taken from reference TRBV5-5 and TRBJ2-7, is DAGVTQSPTHLIKTRGQQVTLRCSPISGHKSVSWYQQVLGQGPQFIFQYYEKEERGRGNFPDRFSARQFPNYSSELNVNALLLGDSALYLCASSPVTGNYEQYFGPGTRLTVT.

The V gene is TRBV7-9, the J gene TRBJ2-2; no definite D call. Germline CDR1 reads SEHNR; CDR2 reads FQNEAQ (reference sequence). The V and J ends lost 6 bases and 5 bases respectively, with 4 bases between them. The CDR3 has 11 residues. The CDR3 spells CASRRTGELFF. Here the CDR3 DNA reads TGTGCCAGCAGACGGACCGGGGAGCTGTTTTTT.

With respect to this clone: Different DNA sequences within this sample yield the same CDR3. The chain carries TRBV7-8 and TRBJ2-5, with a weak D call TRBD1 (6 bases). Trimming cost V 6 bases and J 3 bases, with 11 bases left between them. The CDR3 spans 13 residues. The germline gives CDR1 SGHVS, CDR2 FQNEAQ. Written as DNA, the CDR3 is TGTGCCAGCAGTCTTAACAGGGAAGAGACCCAGTACTTC. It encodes CASSLNREETQYF.

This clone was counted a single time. The CDR3 is CASSLLRGDVNYGYTF. The CDR3, as DNA: TGTGCCAGCAGCCTCCTTAGAGGGGACGTGAACTATGGCTACACCTTC. This chain links TRBV4-2 with TRBJ1-2; tentative D call: TRBD1 (5 bases). The V gene lost 4 bases and the J gene lost 2 bases, with 17 bases spanning the gap. Germline CDR1 LGHNA, CDR2 YNFKEQ. The CDR3 runs 16 residues.

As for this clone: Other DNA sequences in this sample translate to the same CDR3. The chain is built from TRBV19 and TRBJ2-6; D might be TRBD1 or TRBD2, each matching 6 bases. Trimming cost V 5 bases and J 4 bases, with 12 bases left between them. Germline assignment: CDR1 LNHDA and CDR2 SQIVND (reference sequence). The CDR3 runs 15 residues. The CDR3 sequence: CASSLRGPGANVLTF. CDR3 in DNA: TGTGCCAGTAGTCTCCGGGGGCCCGGGGCCAACGTCCTGACTTTC.

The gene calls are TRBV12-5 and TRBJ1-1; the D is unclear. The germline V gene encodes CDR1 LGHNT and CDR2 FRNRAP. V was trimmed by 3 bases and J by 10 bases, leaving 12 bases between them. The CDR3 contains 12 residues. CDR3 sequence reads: CASGLTDGGAFF. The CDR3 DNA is TGTGCTAGTGGTTTAACGGACGGCGGAGCTTTCTTT. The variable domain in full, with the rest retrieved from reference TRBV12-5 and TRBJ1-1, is DARVTQTPRHKVTEMGQEVTMRCQPILGHNTVFWYRQTMMQGLELLAYFRNRAPLDDSGMPKDRFSAEMPDATLATLKIQPSEPRDSAVYFCASGLTDGGAFFGQGTRLTVV.